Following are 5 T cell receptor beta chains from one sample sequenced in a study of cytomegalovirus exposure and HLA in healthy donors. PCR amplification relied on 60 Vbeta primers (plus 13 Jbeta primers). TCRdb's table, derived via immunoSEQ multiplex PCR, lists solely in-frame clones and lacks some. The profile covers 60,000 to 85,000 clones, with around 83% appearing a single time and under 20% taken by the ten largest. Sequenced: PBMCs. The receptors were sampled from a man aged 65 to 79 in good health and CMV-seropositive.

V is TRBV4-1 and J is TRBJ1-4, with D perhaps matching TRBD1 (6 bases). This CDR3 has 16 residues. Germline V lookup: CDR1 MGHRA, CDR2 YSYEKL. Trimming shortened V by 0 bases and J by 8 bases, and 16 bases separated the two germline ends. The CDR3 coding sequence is TGCGCCAGCAGCCAAGATAGTGGGGGCCGGCGAGAAAAACTGTTTTTT. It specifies CASSQDSGGRREKLFF.

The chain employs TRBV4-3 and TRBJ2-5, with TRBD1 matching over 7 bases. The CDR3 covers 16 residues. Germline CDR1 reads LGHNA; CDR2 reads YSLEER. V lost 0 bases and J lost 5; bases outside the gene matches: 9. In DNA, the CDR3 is TGCGCCAGCAGCCAAGAGCAGTCAGGGGGAATGGAGACCCAGTACTTC. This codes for CASSQEQSGGMETQYF.

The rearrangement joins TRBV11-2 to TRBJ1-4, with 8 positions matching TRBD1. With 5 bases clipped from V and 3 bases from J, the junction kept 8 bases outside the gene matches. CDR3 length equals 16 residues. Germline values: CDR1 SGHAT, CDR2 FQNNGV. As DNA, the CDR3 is TGTGCCAGCAGCGCGGCCCGGGACAGGTCTAATGAAAAACTGTTTTTT. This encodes CASSAARDRSNEKLFF.

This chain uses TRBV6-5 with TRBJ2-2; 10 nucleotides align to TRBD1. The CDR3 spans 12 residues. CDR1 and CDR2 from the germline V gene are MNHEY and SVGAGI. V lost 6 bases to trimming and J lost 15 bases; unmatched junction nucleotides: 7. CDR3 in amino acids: CASSGRGTGVFF. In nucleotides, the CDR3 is TGTGCCAGCAGCGGGCGAGGGACAGGGGTGTTTTTT.

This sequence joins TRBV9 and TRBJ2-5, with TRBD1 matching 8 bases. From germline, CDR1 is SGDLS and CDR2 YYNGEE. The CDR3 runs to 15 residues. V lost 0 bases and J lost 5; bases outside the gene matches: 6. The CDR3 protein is CASSVGQGALETQYF. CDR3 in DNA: TGTGCCAGCAGCGTAGGGCAGGGGGCTTTGGAGACCCAGTACTTC.